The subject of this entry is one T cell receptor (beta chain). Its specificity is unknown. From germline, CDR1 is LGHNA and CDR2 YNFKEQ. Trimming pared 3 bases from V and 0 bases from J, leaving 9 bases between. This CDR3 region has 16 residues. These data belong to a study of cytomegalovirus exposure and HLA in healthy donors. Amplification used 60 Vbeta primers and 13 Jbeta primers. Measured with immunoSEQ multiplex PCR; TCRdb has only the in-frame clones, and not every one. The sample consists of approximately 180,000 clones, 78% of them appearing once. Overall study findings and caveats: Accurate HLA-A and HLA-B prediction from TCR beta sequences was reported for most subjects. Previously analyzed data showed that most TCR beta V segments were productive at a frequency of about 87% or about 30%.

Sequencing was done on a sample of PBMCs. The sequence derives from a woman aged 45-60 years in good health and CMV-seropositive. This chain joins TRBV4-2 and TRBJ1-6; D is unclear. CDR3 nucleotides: TGTGCCAGCAGCCACCCTCTTAGCTCCTATAATTCACCCCTCCACTTT. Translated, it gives CASSHPLSSYNSPLHF.